Sequencing of this TCR beta chain was carried out in a study of identical twins. The germline V gene encodes CDR1 SGHRS and CDR2 YFSETQ. V shed 4 bases and J shed 3 bases, with 10 bases lying between them. This CDR3 is 13 amino acids long. TCRdb used MiXCR to reprocess the 5' RACE reads, holding one entry per CDR3 protein. Of around 960,000 distinct CDR3 sequences in the sample, roughly an eighth were seen once. The same data also contributed to another study, on yellow fever vaccine responses in identical twins.

The sequence derives from a woman between 18 and 30 years old in good health. Sequenced input: PBMCs. The V call is TRBV5-1, the J call TRBJ1-2; D gene ambiguous. CDR3 DNA sequence: TGCGCCAGCAGCCCGGGCAACTACTATGGCTACACCTTC. Protein product: CASSPGNYYGYTF.